This is a list of T cell receptor beta chains from one sample in a study of blood T cells in healthy people across ages. TCRdb ran MiXCR on the 5' RACE reads and lists one entry per CDR3 protein. The table has around 1,100,000 distinct CDR3 sequences, around two fifths seen once. The material sequenced was blood. The source of these receptors is a man between 18 and 35 years old in good health. The CDR3 runs from the conserved cysteine through the conserved F or W. The D gene is left open where the match is weak. Not every row has a clone size; where given, it reads once, few, many or a size class.

D gene: TRBD1; clone size: .; V gene: TRBV12-3/TRBV12-4; J gene: TRBJ1-5; CDR3 DNA: TGTGCCAGCAAACTCCGGACAGGGGGCAATCAGCCCCAGCATTTT; CDR3 protein: CASKLRTGGNQPQHF
D gene: .; clone size: few; V gene: TRBV28; J gene: TRBJ1-1; CDR3 DNA: TGTGCCAGCAGCCCCCTGGCAGGATATTTGAACACTGAAGCTTTCTTT; CDR3 protein: CASSPLAGYLNTEAFF
D gene: .; clone size: .; V gene: TRBV2; J gene: TRBJ1-1; CDR3 DNA: TGTGCCAGCAGTCCACAGGAAAAAGAAGCTTTCTTT; CDR3 protein: CASSPQEKEAFF
D gene: .; clone size: .; V gene: TRBV6-5; J gene: TRBJ1-2; CDR3 DNA: TGTGCCAGCAGTTACTCGGTTGTTTGGGGAAGTTCGCGATTAGGGGGCTACACCTTC; CDR3 protein: CASSYSVVWGSSRLGGYTF
D gene: TRBD1; clone size: .; V gene: TRBV20-1; J gene: TRBJ1-2; CDR3 DNA: TGCAGTGCTAGAGGACAGGGGGGAGACTATGGCTACACCTTC; CDR3 protein: CSARGQGGDYGYTF
D gene: TRBD2; clone size: .; V gene: TRBV29-1; J gene: TRBJ2-7; CDR3 DNA: TGCAGCGTTGTTCCGGGACTAGCGGGGTACGAGCAGTACTTC; CDR3 protein: CSVVPGLAGYEQYF
D gene: .; clone size: .; V gene: TRBV12-3/TRBV12-4; J gene: TRBJ2-7; CDR3 DNA: TGTGCCAGCAGTGTATGGGGCCCTAGGGAGCAGTACTTC; CDR3 protein: CASSVWGPREQYF
D gene: .; clone size: few; V gene: TRBV7-2; J gene: TRBJ1-2; CDR3 DNA: TGTGCCAGCAGCTTAGAGGAGGGGGGCGCAGCTGGTAGAGGCTACACCTTC; CDR3 protein: CASSLEEGGAAGRGYTF
D gene: .; clone size: many; V gene: TRBV27; J gene: TRBJ1-2; CDR3 DNA: TGTGCCAGCAGAGGAACAGGCGTTTACTATGGCTACACCTTC; CDR3 protein: CASRGTGVYYGYTF
D gene: .; clone size: few; V gene: TRBV12-3/TRBV12-4; J gene: TRBJ1-5; CDR3 DNA: TGTGCCAGCAGTCTATCTCAGGGTTCTGCTCAGCCCCAGCATTTT; CDR3 protein: CASSLSQGSAQPQHF
D gene: TRBD1; clone size: few; V gene: TRBV6-6; J gene: TRBJ2-7; CDR3 DNA: TGTGCCAGCAGTTACACCCGGACAGGGATAGGGCACGAGCAGTACTTC; CDR3 protein: CASSYTRTGIGHEQYF
D gene: .; clone size: .; V gene: TRBV6-5; J gene: TRBJ2-1; CDR3 DNA: TGTGCCAGCAGTTACGTACCTTATACCCACAGAGACAATGAGCAGTTCTTC; CDR3 protein: CASSYVPYTHRDNEQFF
D gene: .; clone size: few; V gene: TRBV20-1; J gene: TRBJ2-3; CDR3 DNA: TGCAGTGCTAGGTCACCTAGCGACTACACAGATACGCAGTATTTT; CDR3 protein: CSARSPSDYTDTQYF
D gene: .; clone size: many; V gene: TRBV29-1; J gene: TRBJ2-1; CDR3 DNA: TGCAGCGTTGCATCTCCCTCCTACAATGAGCAGTTCTTC; CDR3 protein: CSVASPSYNEQFF